This is a list of T cell receptor beta chains from one sample in a study of resident and recirculating memory T cells in vitiligo. Assay: immunoSEQ multiplex PCR; the TCRdb copy retains only in-frame clones and omits some. The top ten clones hold 4.5% to 5% of a sample with 35,000 to 45,000 clones, about 93% of them seen once. Material for sequencing was blood. All receptors derive from a male donor with vitiligo. The CDR3 runs from the conserved cysteine through the conserved F or W. The D gene is left open where the match is weak. The size field is filled for only some rows; it gives once, few, many or a size class.

abundance,v_gene,d_gene,j_gene,CDR3aa,CDR3nt
.,TRBV30,TRBD1,TRBJ2-5,CAWNRGSETQYF,TGTGCCTGGAACAGGGGCTCAGAGACCCAGTACTTC
.,TRBV27,TRBD1,TRBJ1-2,CASSSRAQGNYGYTF,TGTGCCAGCAGCTCACGTGCACAGGGGAACTATGGCTACACCTTC
.,TRBV18,.,TRBJ1-2,CASSPVTRANYGYTF,TGTGCCAGCTCACCAGTGACAAGAGCTAACTATGGCTACACCTTC
.,TRBV6-5,.,TRBJ1-2,CASSYTANYGYTF,TGTGCCAGCAGTTACACGGCTAACTATGGCTACACCTTC
.,TRBV30,TRBD1,TRBJ1-2,CAWSTGVQGRGYTF,TGTGCCTGGAGTACAGGGGTCCAGGGTCGTGGCTACACCTTC
.,TRBV7-9,.,TRBJ1-1,CASSSSRFPMNTEAFF,TGTGCCAGCAGCTCCTCTAGGTTTCCTATGAACACTGAAGCTTTCTTT
.,TRBV10-2,.,TRBJ2-1,CASSDVAVIYNEQFF,TGCGCCAGCAGTGATGTGGCGGTTATATACAATGAGCAGTTCTTC
.,TRBV5-6,TRBD1,TRBJ1-4,CASSLIRGTGDEKLFF,TGTGCCAGCAGCCTCATTCGTGGGACAGGGGACGAAAAACTGTTTTTT
few,TRBV19,TRBD2,TRBJ2-5,CASSRGGTSGEGTQYF,TGTGCCAGTAGTAGAGGAGGGACTAGCGGGGAAGGGACCCAGTACTTC
.,TRBV4-3,.,TRBJ2-3,CASSHAPTTYTQYF,TGCGCCAGCAGCCACGCGCCGACGACTTATACGCAGTATTTT
.,TRBV13,TRBD1,TRBJ2-1,CASSFGTGNVVEQFF,TGTGCCAGCAGCTTTGGGACAGGGAACGTTGTTGAGCAGTTCTTC
.,TRBV6-6,TRBD1,TRBJ2-7,CASSELGQDYEQYF,TGTGCCAGCAGTGAGCTCGGACAGGACTACGAGCAGTACTTC
.,TRBV4-3,.,TRBJ2-3,CASSQEGQRASTDTQYF,TGCGCCAGCAGCCAAGAGGGCCAGCGGGCTTCCACAGATACGCAGTATTTT
.,TRBV25-1,TRBD2,TRBJ2-1,CASSEFSSRAGRNEQFF,TGTGCCAGCAGTGAATTCTCCTCCAGAGCGGGGAGGAATGAGCAGTTCTTC
.,TRBV27,TRBD2,TRBJ2-2,CASRLAGANGELFF,TGTGCCAGCAGACTAGCGGGGGCGAACGGGGAGCTGTTTTTT
.,TRBV7-2,.,TRBJ2-7,CASSLRHVYEQYF,TGTGCCAGCAGCCTAAGACACGTCTACGAGCAGTACTTC
.,TRBV7-3,TRBD2,TRBJ2-1,CASSSGLVPYNEQFF,TGTGCCAGCAGCTCTGGACTAGTCCCCTACAATGAGCAGTTCTTC